The 6 T cell receptor beta chains in this list originate from one sample, sequenced in a study of blood T cells in healthy people across ages. A J-beta primer mix and a sample-barcoded 5' primer were used in a second PCR of about 6 to 12 cycles. TCRdb used MiXCR to reprocess the 5' RACE reads, holding one entry per CDR3 protein. Of just under 900,000 distinct CDR3 sequences in the sample, about 30% were seen once. Sequencing was done on a sample of blood. The receptors here all came from a woman aged 80 or over in good health.

This clonotype turned up a few times. DNA for the CDR3: TGTGCCAGCAGCCAAGAAAGACTAGCGGGGGAGGTTTGGGATACGCAGTATTTT. This translates into CASSQERLAGEVWDTQYF. This chain joins TRBV3-1 and TRBJ2-3; 12 bases line up with TRBD2. The CDR3 extends over 18 amino acids. CDR1 is LGHDT, CDR2 YNNKEL, per germline (reference sequence). V lost 0 bases to trimming and J lost 6 bases; unmatched junction nucleotides: 10.

This clonotype was recorded at least ten times. This chain links TRBV18 with TRBJ2-4; 12 bases are a match to TRBD1. CDR1 KGHSH and CDR2 LQKENI come from the germline V gene. The CDR3 extends over 18 amino acids. J lost 12 bases, V lost 4 bases, and 19 bases had no gene match. The CDR3: CASSQTSGQGAEGSSQYF. CDR3 coding DNA: TGTGCCAGCTCACAGACCTCGGGACAGGGGGCGGAAGGCTCGAGTCAGTACTTC.

This clonotype was seen more than once but under ten times. The CDR3 here is CATSDSKRGTQYF. CDR3 coding DNA: TGTGCCACCAGTGATTCTAAGCGGGGCACGCAGTATTTT. The chain links TRBV24-1 to TRBJ2-3, with TRBD2 identical over 7 bases. The CDR3 has 13 residues. The germline V gene has CDR1 KGHDR and CDR2 SFDVKD. V was clipped by 2 bases and J by 9 bases; unmatched bases: 4.

Many counts were recorded for this clonotype. The rearrangement uses TRBV27 and TRBJ1-6, with 7 bases identical to TRBD1. In germline, CDR1 is MNHEY, CDR2 SMNVEV (reference sequence). The trim removed 0 bases at V and 10 bases at J, leaving 3 bases unmatched. This CDR3 comprises 14 residues. In nucleotides, the CDR3 is TGTGCCAGCAGTTTATCCAGGGGGGACTCACCCCTCCACTTT. Its translation: CASSLSRGDSPLHF.

V is TRBV6-5 and J is TRBJ1-4; 10 bases are a match to TRBD1. From germline, CDR1 is MNHEY and CDR2 SVGAGI. This CDR3 region has 15 residues. Losses at the gene ends were 4 bases for V and 10 bases for J; bases not matched to a gene: 9. The CDR3 reads CASSSTDRGRRKLFF. The CDR3 nucleotides read TGTGCCAGCAGTTCGACGGACAGGGGGAGGCGAAAACTGTTTTTT.

V and J are TRBV6-6 and TRBJ1-6; 7 nucleotides align to TRBD1. The CDR3 loop spans 15 amino acids. Germline V lookup: CDR1 MNHNY, CDR2 SVGAGI (reference sequence). Trimming at V came to 2 bases and at J to 5 bases, leaving 3 bases not matched to a gene. The CDR3 nucleotides are TGTGCCAGCAGTTACACGGACAGGAATAATTCACCCCTCCACTTT. This translates into CASSYTDRNNSPLHF.